The source of this T cell receptor (beta chain) is a study of tumor and adjacent non-tumor tissue in lung cancer. Study background: Some 3.9 million productive TCRbeta reads were obtained per sample on average. Study observations and caveats: Significantly higher TCR diversity was found in tumor than normal lung.

As regards this clonotype: Its antigen is still unknown.

RNA was extracted from bulk tissue without any cell sorting. Newly diagnosed lung cancer patients had thoracic surgery in China, August–November 2014, without prior chemotherapy. The length of the CDR3 is 13 residues. Germline lookup yields CDR1 MNHEY and CDR2 SVGEGT. V lost 9 bases, J lost 7 bases, and 16 bases lay in between. The library came from three nested PCR rounds adapted from ARM-PCR protocols. TCRdb reprocessed the multiplex PCR reads with MiXCR, giving one entry per CDR3 protein. Of tens of thousands of distinct CDR3 sequences in the sample, over 80% were seen once. The origin of this receptor is a woman between 45 and 65 years old with non-small cell lung cancer. The chain uses TRBV6-2 or TRBV6-3 and TRBJ2-1; D gene uncertain. The sample was lung tumor tissue. CDR3: CARKPDNRNEQFF. The CDR3 DNA reads as TGTGCCAGGAAGCCGGATAATAGGAATGAGCAGTTCTTC.